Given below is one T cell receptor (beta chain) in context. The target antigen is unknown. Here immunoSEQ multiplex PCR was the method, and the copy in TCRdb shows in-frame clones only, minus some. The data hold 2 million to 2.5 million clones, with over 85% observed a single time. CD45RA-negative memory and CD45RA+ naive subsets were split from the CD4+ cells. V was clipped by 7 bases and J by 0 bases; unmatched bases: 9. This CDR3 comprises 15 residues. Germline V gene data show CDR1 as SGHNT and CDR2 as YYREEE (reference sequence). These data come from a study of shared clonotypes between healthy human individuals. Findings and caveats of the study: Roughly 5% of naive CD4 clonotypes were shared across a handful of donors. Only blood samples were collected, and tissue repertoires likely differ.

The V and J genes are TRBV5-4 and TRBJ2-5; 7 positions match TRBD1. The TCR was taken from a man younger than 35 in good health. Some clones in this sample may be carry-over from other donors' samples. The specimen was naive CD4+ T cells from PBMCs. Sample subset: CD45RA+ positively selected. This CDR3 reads CASQTGVTYQETQYF. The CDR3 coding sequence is TGTGCCAGCCAAACAGGGGTCACGTACCAAGAGACCCAGTACTTC.